What follows are 24 T cell receptor beta chains derived from one specimen sequenced in a study of cytomegalovirus exposure and HLA in healthy donors. 13 Jbeta primers and 60 Vbeta primers were used for the PCR. Here immunoSEQ multiplex PCR was the method, and the copy in TCRdb shows in-frame clones only, minus some. The table lists tens of thousands of clones. The sample taken for sequencing was PBMCs. Source of these receptors: a man between 18 and 35 years old in good health and CMV-seropositive.

The chain links TRBV4-1 to TRBJ2-1; a weak D match, TRBD1 (5 bases). The CDR3 sequence is 15 residues long. In germline, CDR1 is MGHRA, CDR2 YSYEKL. V shed 0 bases and J shed 8 bases, with 14 bases lying between them. This CDR3 is CASSQDPGLGDEQFF. In DNA, the CDR3 is TGCGCCAGCAGCCAAGATCCGGGCCTAGGGGATGAGCAGTTCTTC.

The rearrangement uses TRBV29-1 and TRBJ2-3; 7 positions match TRBD2. The junction had 10 bases not matched to a gene; V was cut back by 6 bases and J by 4 bases. Germline CDR1 SQVTM, CDR2 ANQGSEA. This CDR3 spans 14 amino acids. In DNA, the CDR3 is TGCAGCGTACCGGGACTATCGAACGCAGATACGCAGTATTTT. This codes for CSVPGLSNADTQYF.

V usage is TRBV6-6 and J usage is TRBJ2-7; no firm D call. The CDR3 totals 12 residues. In germline, CDR1 is MNHNY, CDR2 SVGAGI (reference sequence). V was clipped by 5 bases and J by 5 bases, with 10 bases between them. The CDR3 DNA is TGTGCCAGCAGTATCATGACTGACGAGCAGTACTTC. Protein: CASSIMTDEQYF.

The chain has TRBV5-6 and TRBJ2-5; 8 bases map to TRBD1. Germline V gene sequence: CDR1 SGHDT, CDR2 YYEEEE. With 9 bases clipped from V and 5 bases from J, the junction kept 6 bases outside the gene matches. The CDR3 has 12 amino acids. CDR3 residues: CATSGGGETQYF. The CDR3 nucleotides are TGTGCCACCTCAGGGGGCGGTGAGACCCAGTACTTC.

The DNA of the CDR3 is TGTGCCAGCAGCTTAGGGACCTACAGGTCCGCTGAGCAGTTCTTC. Protein product: CASSLGTYRSAEQFF. This sequence joins TRBV11-2 and TRBJ2-1; D may be TRBD1 (5 bases). Germline-derived CDR1 and CDR2 are SGHAT and FQNNGV. Trimming pared 1 base from V and 9 bases from J, leaving 16 bases between. The CDR3 is 15 residues long.

CDR3 sequence: CASGLGQLYEQYF. The CDR3 DNA reads TGTGCTAGTGGCCTGGGACAGCTCTACGAGCAGTACTTC. The genes are TRBV12-5 and TRBJ2-7; the match to TRBD1 covers 7 bases. This CDR3 comprises 13 residues. The V gene end was trimmed by 6 bases and the J gene end by 3 bases; junction bases not matched to a gene: 5. Germline CDR1 reads LGHNT; CDR2 reads FRNRAP.

The genes are TRBV7-9 and TRBJ2-1, with D uncertain. Germline V CDR1 and CDR2: SEHNR, FQNEAQ (reference sequence). The length of the CDR3 is 12 residues. The germline V and J ends were trimmed by 3 bases and 8 bases, with 8 bases remaining between them. The CDR3 sequence is CASSFPVDEQFF. The CDR3 DNA is TGTGCCAGCAGCTTCCCGGTCGATGAGCAGTTCTTC. Based on the CDR3 plus reference TRBV7-9 and TRBJ2-1, the full variable domain is DTGVSQNPRHKITKRGQNVTFRCDPISEHNRLYWYRQTLGQGPEFLTYFQNEAQLEKSRLLSDRFSAERPKGSFSTLEIQRTEQGDSAMYLCASSFPVDEQFFGPGTRLTVL.

The chain links TRBV11-2 to TRBJ2-7; TRBD2 matches 14 bases. Germline values: CDR1 SGHAT, CDR2 FQNNGV. This CDR3 is built from 15 residues. With V trimmed by 6 bases and J by 5 bases, 6 bases remained unmatched. CDR3 region: CASSSGTSGSHEQYF. The CDR3 nucleotides are TGTGCCAGCAGTTCGGGGACTAGCGGGAGCCACGAGCAGTACTTC. Using reference TRBV11-2 and TRBJ2-7 for the parts outside the CDR3, the full variable domain is EAGVAQSPRYKIIEKRQSVAFWCNPISGHATLYWYQQILGQGPKLLIQFQNNGVVDDSQLPKDRFSAERLKGVDSTLKIQPAKLEDSAVYLCASSSGTSGSHEQYFGPGTRLTVT.

V usage is TRBV27 and J usage is TRBJ1-6; tentative D call: TRBD1 (6 bases). V lost 6 bases, J lost 14 bases, and 17 bases lay in between. From germline, CDR1 is MNHEY and CDR2 SMNVEV (reference sequence). This CDR3 is built from 13 residues. The CDR3 reads CASREDSGNTLHF. CDR3 nucleotide sequence: TGTGCCAGCAGGGAGGACAGTGGTAACACCCTCCACTTT.

The rearrangement joins TRBV2 to TRBJ2-1; 8 positions match TRBD2. CDR1 SNHLY and CDR2 FYNNEI come from the germline V gene. The junction had 9 bases not matched to a gene; V was cut back by 2 bases and J by 3 bases. This CDR3 spans 17 amino acids. The CDR3 coding sequence is TGTGCCAGCAGTGAATTGCGGGAGGCCTCAAACTACAATGAGCAGTTCTTC. Translation: CASSELREASNYNEQFF.

This rearrangement joins TRBV15 to TRBJ1-2; perhaps TRBD1 as D (5 bases). V gave up 0 bases and J gave up 4 bases, with 9 bases separating them. The CDR3 is 14 amino acids. Germline V gene data show CDR1 as LNHNV and CDR2 as YYDKDF (reference sequence). The CDR3 DNA reads TGTGCCACCAGCAGAGAACGGGGGATCTATGGCTACACCTTC. Translation gives CATSRERGIYGYTF.

The J gene is TRBJ2-7, the V gene TRBV2, with a weak D call TRBD2 (5 bases). The V gene's germline CDR1 is SNHLY and CDR2 FYNNEI. Trimming took 3 bases from V and 3 from J, leaving 12 bases between them. The CDR3 is 14 amino acids. The CDR3 DNA sequence: TGTGCCAGCAGTGACTTACTAGTTAACTACGAGCAGTACTTC. Its protein product is CASSDLLVNYEQYF.

Points on this clone: The same CDR3 also results from other DNA sequences found in this sample. The chain links TRBV28 to TRBJ1-5, with D uncertain. V gave up 3 bases and J gave up 0 bases, with 9 bases separating them. Germline CDR1 is MDHEN and CDR2 is SYDVKM. CDR3 length equals 15 residues. DNA of the CDR3: TGTGCCAGCAGTTTCTCCGACATTAGCAATCAGCCCCAGCATTTT. This encodes CASSFSDISNQPQHF.

The chain couples TRBV19 to TRBJ2-7, with no clear D. Trimming removed 3 bases from V and 6 bases from J, with 18 bases in between. The germline CDR1 and CDR2 sequences are LNHDA and SQIVND (reference sequence). The CDR3 has 15 amino acids. Here the CDR3 reads CASSIVSDFLGEQYF. CDR3 DNA: TGTGCCAGTAGTATCGTAAGTGACTTCCTCGGCGAGCAGTACTTC. The entire variable domain, with the rest obtained from reference TRBV19 and TRBJ2-7, is as follows: DGGITQSPKYLFRKEGQNVTLSCEQNLNHDAMYWYRQDPGQGLRLIYYSQIVNDFQKGDIAEGYSVSREKKESFPLTVTSAQKNPTAFYLCASSIVSDFLGEQYFGPGTRLTVT.

The V gene is TRBV4-2, the J gene TRBJ2-3; 10 bases map to TRBD2. The length of the CDR3 is 15 residues. The germline V gene has CDR1 LGHNA and CDR2 YNFKEQ. After removal of 4 bases from V and 4 bases from J, the junction contained 5 bases not matched to a gene. For the CDR3, the DNA is TGTGCCAGCAGCCTCCTAGCGGGAGCAGCAGATACGCAGTATTTT. Protein: CASSLLAGAADTQYF.

Notes on this clone: The same CDR3 arises from other DNA sequences in this sample as well. The V and J genes are TRBV30 and TRBJ2-7; TRBD1 aligns across 9 bases. Per the germline V gene, CDR1 is GTSNPN and CDR2 is SVGIG (reference sequence). The CDR3 is 13 residues long. V was clipped by 3 bases and J by 2 bases; unmatched bases: 2. CDR3: CAWRDRGTYEQYF. CDR3 coding DNA: TGTGCCTGGAGGGACAGGGGAACCTACGAGCAGTACTTC. Using reference TRBV30 and TRBJ2-7 for the parts outside the CDR3, the full variable domain is SQTIHQWPATLVQPVGSPLSLECTVEGTSNPNLYWYRQAAGRGLQLLFYSVGIGQISSEVPQNLSASRPQDRQFILSSKKLLLSDSGFYLCAWRDRGTYEQYFGPGTRLTVT.

This chain uses TRBV19 with TRBJ2-5; D call uncertain. This CDR3 region has 13 residues. From germline, CDR1 is LNHDA and CDR2 SQIVND (reference sequence). The germline V and J ends were trimmed by 3 bases and 5 bases, with 10 bases remaining between them. DNA for the CDR3: TGTGCCAGTAGTATGGTGCCCAGGGAGACCCAGTACTTC. Translated, it gives CASSMVPRETQYF.

The chain employs TRBV27 and TRBJ1-2; D unclear. The CDR3 sequence is 16 residues long. Germline V gene sequence: CDR1 MNHEY, CDR2 SMNVEV (reference sequence). The germline V and J ends were trimmed by 5 bases and 0 bases, with 16 bases remaining between them. The CDR3 sequence: CASSPGLLVSNYGYTF. CDR3 nucleotide sequence: TGTGCCAGCAGTCCCGGACTCTTGGTATCTAACTATGGCTACACCTTC.

The gene calls are TRBV4-2 and TRBJ2-7; 9 bases agree with TRBD2. V shed 1 base, J shed 3 bases, and the junction held 4 bases outside the gene matches. In germline, CDR1 is LGHNA, CDR2 YNFKEQ. There are 15 residues in the CDR3. The CDR3: CASSQGLAELYEQYF. Here the CDR3 DNA reads TGTGCCAGCAGCCAAGGACTAGCGGAACTCTACGAGCAGTACTTC.

This CDR3 reads CASSPDRNYEQYF. As DNA, the CDR3 is TGTGCCAGCAGCCCCGACAGGAACTACGAGCAGTACTTC. V gene TRBV7-6 combines with J gene TRBJ2-5; D might be TRBD1 (6 bases). The tail of the sequence fits TRBJ2-7 better, so the J call may be wrong. The CDR3 runs 13 residues. CDR1 and CDR2 (germline): SGHVS, FNYEAQ.

The V and J genes are TRBV28 and TRBJ2-1, with TRBD1 matching 7 bases. The CDR3 sequence is 15 residues long. The germline CDR1 and CDR2 sequences are MDHEN and SYDVKM. V lost 6 bases to trimming and J lost 6 bases; unmatched junction nucleotides: 11. In nucleotides, the CDR3 is TGTGCCAGCAGCCCCTTGGCAGGGGGTGGCAATGAGCAGTTCTTC. Protein: CASSPLAGGGNEQFF.

V is TRBV10-3 and J is TRBJ1-1; D uncertain. Germline V gene data show CDR1 as ENHRY and CDR2 as SYGVKD. Trimming shortened V by 0 bases and J by 8 bases, and 7 bases separated the two germline ends. The CDR3 runs to 12 residues. CDR3 in DNA: TGTGCCATCAGTGAGTCCGGCAGGGAAGCTTTCTTT. It specifies CAISESGREAFF.

The V and J genes are TRBV6-1 and TRBJ2-1; TRBD1 matches 7 bases. V trimming: 6 bases; J trimming: 6 bases; junction bases outside the gene matches: 8. Germline CDR1 MNHNS, CDR2 SASEGT. The length of the CDR3 is 14 residues. Here the CDR3 reads CASRDWRQGNEQFF. The CDR3 DNA reads as TGTGCCAGCAGGGATTGGAGACAGGGCAATGAGCAGTTCTTC.

This chain uses TRBV2 with TRBJ2-2; D remains ambiguous. CDR3 length equals 10 residues. With 4 bases removed from V and 9 bases from J, the gap between germline ends came to 3 bases. The germline V gene has CDR1 SNHLY and CDR2 FYNNEI. This CDR3 is CASSVRELFF. Here the CDR3 DNA reads TGTGCCAGCAGTGTAAGGGAGCTGTTTTTT.